The present TCR beta chain was sequenced within a study of beta chain features in type 1 diabetes. Findings of the study overall: Researchers report that Type 1 diabetes patients had moderately but significantly shorter TCRB CDR3s across all four CD4+ subsets.

This clone was found a few times. Its antigen is undetermined. cDNA synthesis used the whole RNA isolate, giving expressed TCRB sequences. Naive, central memory and regulatory T cell samples came to a mean of approximately 3.6 million reads. The assay was immunoSEQ multiplex PCR, and TCRdb's table has in-frame clones only and misses some. The sample lists about 710,000 clones, around 15% occurring once. The sample was naive CD4+ T cells from blood. This clonotype was obtained from a man between 18 and 29 years old with type 1 diabetes.

The CDR3 DNA follows: TGTGCCAGCAAAAGGGACAGGGGTGAAGATACGCAGTATTTT. This encodes CASKRDRGEDTQYF. The chain is built from TRBV2 and TRBJ2-3, with 10 bases matching TRBD1. This CDR3 has 14 residues. Germline CDR1 is SNHLY and CDR2 is FYNNEI. V was pared by 7 bases and J by 5 bases, with 6 bases of the junction left unmatched. Combining the CDR3 with reference TRBV2 and TRBJ2-3 gives the whole variable domain EPEVTQTPSHQVTQMGQEVILRCVPISNHLYFYWYRQILGQKVEFLVSFYNNEISEKSEIFDDQFSVERPDGSNFTLKIRSTKLEDSAMYFCASKRDRGEDTQYFGPGTRLTVL.